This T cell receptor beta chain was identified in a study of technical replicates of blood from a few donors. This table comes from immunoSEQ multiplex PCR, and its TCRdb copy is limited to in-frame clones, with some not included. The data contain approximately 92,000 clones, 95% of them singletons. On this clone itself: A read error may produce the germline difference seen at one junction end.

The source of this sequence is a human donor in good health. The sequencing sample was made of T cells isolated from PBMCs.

The CDR3 bases are TGCGCCAGCAGCCAAGAGGGGCTGGGCGGGGGCACGGATACGCAGTATTTT. Protein: CASSQEGLGGGTDTQYF. The gene calls are TRBV4-1 and TRBJ2-3; perhaps TRBD2 as D (7 bases). CDR3 size: 17 residues. The germline CDR1 and CDR2 sequences are MGHRA and YSYEKL.